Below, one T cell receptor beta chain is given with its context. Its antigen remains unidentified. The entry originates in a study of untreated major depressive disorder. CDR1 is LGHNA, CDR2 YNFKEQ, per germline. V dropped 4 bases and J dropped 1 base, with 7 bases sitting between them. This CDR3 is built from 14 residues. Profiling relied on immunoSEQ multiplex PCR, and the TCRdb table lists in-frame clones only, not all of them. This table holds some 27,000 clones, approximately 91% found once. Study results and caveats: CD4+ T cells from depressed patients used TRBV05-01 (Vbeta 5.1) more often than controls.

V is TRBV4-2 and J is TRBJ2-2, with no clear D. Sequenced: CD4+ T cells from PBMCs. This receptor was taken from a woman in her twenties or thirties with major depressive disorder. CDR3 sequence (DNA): TGTGCCAGCAGCCTAGACGGGAACACCGGGGAGCTGTTTTTT. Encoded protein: CASSLDGNTGELFF.